The clone carrying this TCR beta chain was observed a few times. What it binds is not known. Unique molecular identifiers featured in how the TCRbeta library was prepared. TCRdb analysed the PCR reads with MiXCR anew, one entry per CDR3 protein. The sample has around 700,000 distinct CDR3 sequences, over 10% seen once. Germline loops: CDR1 SGHRS, CDR2 YFSETQ. This CDR3 is built from 14 residues. V lost 2 bases and J lost 1, with 9 bases in between. This entry is derived from a study of T-cell reconstitution after alpha-beta-depleted transplantation in children. General study points: Surviving recipient T cells and intrathymic progenitors accounted for some patients' high TCRbeta diversity at day 60. As was reported, about two months after transplant, alpha-beta T cells came from several hundred expanded graft clones. Newly made T cells mostly supplied T-cell counts and diversity one year after transplant.

The TCR comes from a girl aged 2-10 years with congenital amegakaryocytic thrombocytopenia, due to receive a stem cell transplant. The specimen comprised PBMCs, sampled before TCRalphabeta/CD19-depleted stem cell transplant. The chain uses TRBV5-1 and TRBJ2-5; no clear D. The CDR3 bases are TGCGCCAGCAGCTTTCTTGGTATCCAAGAGACCCAGTACTTC. Amino acids: CASSFLGIQETQYF.